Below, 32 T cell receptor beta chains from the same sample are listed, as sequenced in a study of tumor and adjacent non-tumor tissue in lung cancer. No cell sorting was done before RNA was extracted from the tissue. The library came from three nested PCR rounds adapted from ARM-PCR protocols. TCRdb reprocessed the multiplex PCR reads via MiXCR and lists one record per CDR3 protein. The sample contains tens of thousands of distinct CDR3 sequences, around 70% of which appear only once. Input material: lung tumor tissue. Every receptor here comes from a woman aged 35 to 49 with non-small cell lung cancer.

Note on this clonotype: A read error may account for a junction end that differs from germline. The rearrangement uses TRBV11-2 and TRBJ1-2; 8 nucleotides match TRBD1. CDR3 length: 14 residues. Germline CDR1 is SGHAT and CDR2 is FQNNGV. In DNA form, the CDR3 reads TGTGCCAACAACTTGGGGACAGGAAACTATGGTTACACCTTC. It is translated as CANNLGTGNYGYTF.

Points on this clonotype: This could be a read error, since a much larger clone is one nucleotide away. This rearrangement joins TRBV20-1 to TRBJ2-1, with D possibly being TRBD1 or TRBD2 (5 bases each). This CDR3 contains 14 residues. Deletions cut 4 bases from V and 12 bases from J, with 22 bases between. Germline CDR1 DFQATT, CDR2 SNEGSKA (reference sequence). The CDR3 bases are TGCAGTGCTACGGGCGACCGGGGACCCAGTAGGCAGTTCTTC. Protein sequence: CSATGDRGPSRQFF.

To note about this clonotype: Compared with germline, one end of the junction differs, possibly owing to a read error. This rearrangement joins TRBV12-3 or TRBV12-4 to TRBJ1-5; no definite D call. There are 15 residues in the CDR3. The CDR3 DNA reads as TGTGCCAGCAGTTCCGACGGGATTAGCAATCAGCCCCGGCATTTT. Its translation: CASSSDGISNQPRHF.

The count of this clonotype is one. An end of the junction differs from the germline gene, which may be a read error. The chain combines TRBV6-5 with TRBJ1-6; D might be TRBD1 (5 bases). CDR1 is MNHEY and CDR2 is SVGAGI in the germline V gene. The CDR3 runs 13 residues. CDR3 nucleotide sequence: TGTGCCAGCAGAGACAGAGCTGATTCGCCCCTCCAATTT. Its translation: CASRDRADSPLQF.

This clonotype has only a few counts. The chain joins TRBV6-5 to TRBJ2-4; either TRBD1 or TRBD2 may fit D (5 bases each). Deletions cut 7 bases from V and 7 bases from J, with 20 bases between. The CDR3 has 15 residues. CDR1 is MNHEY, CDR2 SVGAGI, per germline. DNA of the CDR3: TGTGCCAGCATAAGAGTGGGGGTAGGAGGCAACATTCAGTACTTC. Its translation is CASIRVGVGGNIQYF.

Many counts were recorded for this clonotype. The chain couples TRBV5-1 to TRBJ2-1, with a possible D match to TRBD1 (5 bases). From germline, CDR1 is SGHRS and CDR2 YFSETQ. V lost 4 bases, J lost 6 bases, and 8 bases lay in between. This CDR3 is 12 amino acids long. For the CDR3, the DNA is TGCGCCAGCAGCCTTGACAGCAATGAGCAGTTCTTC. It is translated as CASSLDSNEQFF.

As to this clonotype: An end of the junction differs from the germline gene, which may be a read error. The CDR3 protein is CARSIPGAVGEQIF. DNA of the CDR3: TGTGCCAGAAGCATCCCCGGAGCCGTGGGTGAGCAAATCTTC. This chain joins TRBV11-2 and TRBJ2-1; D is undetermined. Germline assignment: CDR1 SGHAT and CDR2 FQNNGV. CDR3 length: 14 residues.

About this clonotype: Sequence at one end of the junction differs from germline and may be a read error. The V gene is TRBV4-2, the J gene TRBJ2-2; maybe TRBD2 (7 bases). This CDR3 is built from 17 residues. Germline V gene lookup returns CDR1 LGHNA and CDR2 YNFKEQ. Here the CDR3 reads CASSQFGGPDWTGELFF. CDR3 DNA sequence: TGTGCCAGCAGCCAATTCGGGGGGCCGGATTGGACCGGAGAGCTGTTTTTT.

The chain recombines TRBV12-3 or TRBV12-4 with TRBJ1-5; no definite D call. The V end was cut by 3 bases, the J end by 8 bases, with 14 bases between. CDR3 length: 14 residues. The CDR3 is CASSFLGLKEPQHF. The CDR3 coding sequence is TGTGCCAGCAGTTTCCTAGGCCTAAAAGAGCCCCAGCATTTT.

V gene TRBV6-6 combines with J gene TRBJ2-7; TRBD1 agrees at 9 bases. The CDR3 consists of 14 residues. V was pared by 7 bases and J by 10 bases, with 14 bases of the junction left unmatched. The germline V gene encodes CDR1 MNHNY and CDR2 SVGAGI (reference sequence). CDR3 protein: CASNARDRVPKQYF. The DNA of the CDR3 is TGTGCCAGCAACGCCCGGGACAGGGTTCCCAAACAGTACTTC.

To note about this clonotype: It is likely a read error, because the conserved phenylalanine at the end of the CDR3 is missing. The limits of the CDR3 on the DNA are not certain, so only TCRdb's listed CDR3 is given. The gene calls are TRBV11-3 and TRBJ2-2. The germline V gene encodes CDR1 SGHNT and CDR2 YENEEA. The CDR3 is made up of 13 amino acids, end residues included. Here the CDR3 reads CGSSLAGYGELFI.

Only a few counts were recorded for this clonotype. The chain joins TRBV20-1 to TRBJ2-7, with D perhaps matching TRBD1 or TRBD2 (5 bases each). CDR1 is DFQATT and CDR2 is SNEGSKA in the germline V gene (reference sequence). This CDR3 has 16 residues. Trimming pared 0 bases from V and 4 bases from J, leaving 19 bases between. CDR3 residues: CSARDNRWGSDYEQYF. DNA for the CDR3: TGCAGTGCTAGAGATAACCGCTGGGGGTCCGATTACGAGCAGTACTTC.

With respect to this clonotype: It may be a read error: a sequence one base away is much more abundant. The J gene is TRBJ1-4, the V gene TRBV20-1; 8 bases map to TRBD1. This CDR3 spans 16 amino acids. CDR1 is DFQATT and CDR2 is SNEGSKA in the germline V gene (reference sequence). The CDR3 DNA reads TGCAGTACTAGAGACGAGACAGGGGAGACTAATGAAAAACTGTTTTTT. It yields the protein CSTRDETGETNEKLFF.

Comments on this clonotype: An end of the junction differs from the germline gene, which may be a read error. The CDR3 is CSVSRGGSEPNVLTF. The CDR3 DNA reads as TGCAGCGTTTCGAGAGGGGGCTCTGAGCCCAACGTCCTGACATTC. The chain couples TRBV29-1 to TRBJ2-6; 7 bases agree with TRBD1. CDR1 and CDR2 from the germline V gene are SQVTM and ANQGSEA. The length of the CDR3 is 15 residues.

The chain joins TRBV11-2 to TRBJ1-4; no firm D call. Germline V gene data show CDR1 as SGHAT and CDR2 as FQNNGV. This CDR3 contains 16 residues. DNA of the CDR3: TGTATCAGCAGCCTTCCGGGCCAGGTGCAGAGCGAAAAACTGTTTTTT. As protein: CISSLPGQVQSEKLFF.

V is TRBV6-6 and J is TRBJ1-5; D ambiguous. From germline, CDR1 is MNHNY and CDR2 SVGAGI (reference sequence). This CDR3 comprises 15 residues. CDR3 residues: CASGYPGDGNQPQHF. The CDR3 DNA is TGTGCTAGCGGTTACCCGGGAGACGGCAATCAGCCCCAGCATTTT.

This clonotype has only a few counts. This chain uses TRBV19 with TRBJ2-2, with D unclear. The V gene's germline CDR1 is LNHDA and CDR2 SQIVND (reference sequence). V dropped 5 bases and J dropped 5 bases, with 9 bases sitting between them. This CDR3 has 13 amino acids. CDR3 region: CASSPRTTGELFF. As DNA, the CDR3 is TGTGCCAGTAGTCCACGGACGACCGGGGAGCTGTTTTTT.

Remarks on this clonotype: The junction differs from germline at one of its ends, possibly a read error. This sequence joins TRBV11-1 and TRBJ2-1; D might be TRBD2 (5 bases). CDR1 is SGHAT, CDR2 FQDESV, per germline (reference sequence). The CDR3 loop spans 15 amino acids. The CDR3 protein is CTSSPRAGTYNKQFF. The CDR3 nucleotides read TGTACCAGCAGCCCGCGGGCAGGTACCTACAATAAGCAGTTCTTC.

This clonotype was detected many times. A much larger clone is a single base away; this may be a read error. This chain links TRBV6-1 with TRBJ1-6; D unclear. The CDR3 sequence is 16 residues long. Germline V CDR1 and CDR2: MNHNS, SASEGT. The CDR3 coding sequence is TGTGTCAGCAGTGTCTACTCGAGCTCCTATAATTCACCCCTCCACTTT. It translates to CVSSVYSSSYNSPLHF.

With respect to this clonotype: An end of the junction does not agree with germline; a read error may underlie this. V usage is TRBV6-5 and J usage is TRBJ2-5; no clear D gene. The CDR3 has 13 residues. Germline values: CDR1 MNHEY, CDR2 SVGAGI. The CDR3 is CVSSYSRVETQYF. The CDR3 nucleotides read TGTGTCAGCAGTTATAGTAGGGTAGAGACCCAGTACTTC.

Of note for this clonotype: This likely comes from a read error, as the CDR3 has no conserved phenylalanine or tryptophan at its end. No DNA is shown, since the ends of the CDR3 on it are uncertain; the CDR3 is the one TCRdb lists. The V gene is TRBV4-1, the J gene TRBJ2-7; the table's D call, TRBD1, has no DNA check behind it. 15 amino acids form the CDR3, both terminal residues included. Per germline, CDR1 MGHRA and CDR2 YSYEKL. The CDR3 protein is CASSPSGGSSYEQYL.

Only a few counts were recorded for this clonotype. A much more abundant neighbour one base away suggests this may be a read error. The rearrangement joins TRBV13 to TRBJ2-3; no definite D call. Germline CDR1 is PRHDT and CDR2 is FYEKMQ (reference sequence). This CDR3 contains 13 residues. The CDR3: CASSLRVTDTQCF. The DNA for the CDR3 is TGTGCCAGCAGCTTACGGGTCACAGATACGCAGTGTTTT. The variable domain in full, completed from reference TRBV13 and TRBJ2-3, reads AAGVIQSPRHLIKEKRETATLKCYPIPRHDTVYWYQQGPGQDPQFLISFYEKMQSDKGSIPDRFSAQQFSDYHSELNMSSLELGDSALYFCASSLRVTDTQCFGPGTRLTVL.

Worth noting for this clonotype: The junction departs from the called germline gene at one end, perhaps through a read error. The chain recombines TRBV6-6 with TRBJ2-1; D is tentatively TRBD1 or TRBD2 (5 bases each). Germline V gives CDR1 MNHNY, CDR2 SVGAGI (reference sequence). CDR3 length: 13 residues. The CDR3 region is CASRRDVNNEQLF. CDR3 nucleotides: TGTGCCAGCCGTCGGGACGTCAACAATGAGCAGCTCTTC.

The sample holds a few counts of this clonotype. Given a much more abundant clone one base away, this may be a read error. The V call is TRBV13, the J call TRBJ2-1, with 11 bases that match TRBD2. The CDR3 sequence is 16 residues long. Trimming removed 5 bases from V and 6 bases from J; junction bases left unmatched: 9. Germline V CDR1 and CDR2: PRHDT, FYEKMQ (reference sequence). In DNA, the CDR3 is TGTGCCAGCAGCCCACCAACTAGCGGGGGCAGCAATGAGCAGTTCTTC. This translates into CASSPPTSGGSNEQFF.

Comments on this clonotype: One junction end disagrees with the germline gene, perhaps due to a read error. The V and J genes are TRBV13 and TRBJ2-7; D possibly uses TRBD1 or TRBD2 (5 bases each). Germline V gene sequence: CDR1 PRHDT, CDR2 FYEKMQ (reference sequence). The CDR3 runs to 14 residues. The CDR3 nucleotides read TGTGCCAGCAGCTCTCGGGGACGGTTTTACGGGCAGTACTTC. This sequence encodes CASSSRGRFYGQYF.

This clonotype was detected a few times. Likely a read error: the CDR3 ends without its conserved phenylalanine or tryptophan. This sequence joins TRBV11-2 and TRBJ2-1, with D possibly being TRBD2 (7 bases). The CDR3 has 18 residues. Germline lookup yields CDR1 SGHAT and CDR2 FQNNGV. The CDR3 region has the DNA TGTACCAGCAGCTCGCGCATCGTAACTAGCAGGGGACTAAGGGAGCAGTTCCTC. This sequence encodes CTSSSRIVTSRGLREQFL.

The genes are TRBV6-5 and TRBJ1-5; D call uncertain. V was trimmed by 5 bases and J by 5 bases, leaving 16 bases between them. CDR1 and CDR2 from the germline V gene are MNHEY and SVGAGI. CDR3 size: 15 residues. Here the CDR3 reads CASSPKGWAYQPQHF. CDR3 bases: TGTGCCAGCAGTCCAAAAGGGTGGGCCTATCAGCCCCAGCATTTT.

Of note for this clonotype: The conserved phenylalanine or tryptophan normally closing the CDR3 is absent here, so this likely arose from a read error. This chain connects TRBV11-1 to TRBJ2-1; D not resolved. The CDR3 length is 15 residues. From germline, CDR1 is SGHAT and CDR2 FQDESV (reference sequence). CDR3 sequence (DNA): TGTGCCAGCAGCTTATGGGTGATAGATTACAATGAACAGTTCTTA. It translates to CASSLWVIDYNEQFL.

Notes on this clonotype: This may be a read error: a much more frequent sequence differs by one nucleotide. The CDR3 bases are TGTGTCAGCAGTGATCCAGCGGGGGGGGCAGATACGCAGTATTTT. Its translation is CVSSDPAGGADTQYF. The rearrangement joins TRBV28 to TRBJ2-3; 10 bases are a match to TRBD2. This CDR3 has 15 amino acids. Germline-derived CDR1 and CDR2 are MDHEN and SYDVKM.

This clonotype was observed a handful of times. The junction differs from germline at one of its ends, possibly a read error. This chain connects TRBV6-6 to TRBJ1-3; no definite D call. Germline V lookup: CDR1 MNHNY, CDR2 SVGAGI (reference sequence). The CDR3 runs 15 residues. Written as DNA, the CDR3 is TGTGCCAGCAGCGGCCAGCAGCTCTCTGGAAACACCATACATTTT. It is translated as CASSGQQLSGNTIHF.

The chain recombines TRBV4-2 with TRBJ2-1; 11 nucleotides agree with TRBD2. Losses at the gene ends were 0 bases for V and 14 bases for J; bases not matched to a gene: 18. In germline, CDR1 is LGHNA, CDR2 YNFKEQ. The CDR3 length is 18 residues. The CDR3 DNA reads TGTGCCAGCAGCCAAGATTACCAGACTAGCGGGACCTACAATGACAAGTTCTTC. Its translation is CASSQDYQTSGTYNDKFF.

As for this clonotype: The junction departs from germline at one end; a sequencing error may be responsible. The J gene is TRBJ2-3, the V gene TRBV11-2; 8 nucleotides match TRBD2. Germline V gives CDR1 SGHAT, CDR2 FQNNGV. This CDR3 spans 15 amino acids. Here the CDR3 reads CVSSLSGGSTDTHYF. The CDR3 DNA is TGCGTCAGCAGCTTAAGCGGGGGTAGCACAGATACGCACTATTTT. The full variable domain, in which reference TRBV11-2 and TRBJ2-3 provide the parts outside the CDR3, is EAGVAQSPRYKIIEKRQSVAFWCNPISGHATLYWYQQILGQGPKLLIQFQNNGVVDDSQLPKDRFSAERLKGVDSTLKIQPAKLEDSAVYLCVSSLSGGSTDTHYFGPGTRLTVL.